These 27 T cell receptor beta chains originate from one sample sequenced in a study of control samples from healthy donors and cancer patients. Produced via immunoSEQ multiplex PCR; TCRdb's table is partial and in-frame only. This sample carries 130,000 to 150,000 clones, approximately 91% of them seen once, and the ten largest clones take approximately 3.2%. The specimen sequenced was blood. These receptor sequences come from a man younger than 40 in good health.

The chain couples TRBV2 to TRBJ2-3; D possibly corresponds to TRBD2 (5 bases). The CDR3 has 15 amino acids. V was clipped by 5 bases and J by 0 bases, with 12 bases between them. The V gene's germline CDR1 is SNHLY and CDR2 FYNNEI. CDR3 loop: CASSPPRTSTDTQYF. CDR3 in DNA: TGTGCCAGCAGTCCCCCCAGGACTAGCACAGATACGCAGTATTTT.

The chain carries TRBV5-6 and TRBJ2-7; no reliable D call. V lost 0 bases and J lost 5, with 6 bases in between. The CDR3 runs to 12 residues. Germline loops: CDR1 SGHDT, CDR2 YYEEEE. Here the CDR3 reads CASSLGRNEQYF. DNA for the CDR3: TGTGCCAGCAGCTTGGGGCGGAACGAGCAGTACTTC. Using reference TRBV5-6 and TRBJ2-7 for the parts outside the CDR3, the full variable domain is DAGVTQSPTHLIKTRGQQVTLRCSPKSGHDTVSWYQQALGQGPQFIFQYYEEEERQRGNFPDRFSGHQFPNYSSELNVNALLLGDSALYLCASSLGRNEQYFGPGTRLTVT.

The chain couples TRBV9 to TRBJ2-1, with D perhaps TRBD2 (5 bases). This CDR3 has 15 amino acids. The germline V gene encodes CDR1 SGDLS and CDR2 YYNGEE. Trimming took 0 bases from V and 0 from J, leaving 7 bases between them. The CDR3 region has the DNA TGTGCCAGCAGCGTAGCGGGGTTCTCCTACAATGAGCAGTTCTTC. Amino acid sequence: CASSVAGFSYNEQFF.

This clone was found once. For the CDR3, the DNA is TGTGCCAGCAGTCGACCTGATTCACCCCTCCACTTT. Protein product: CASSRPDSPLHF. This rearrangement joins TRBV28 to TRBJ1-6; D ambiguous. V was trimmed by 5 bases and J by 8 bases, leaving 7 bases between them. The CDR3 has 12 residues. Per germline, CDR1 MDHEN and CDR2 SYDVKM.

The rearrangement uses TRBV5-1 and TRBJ1-2; perhaps TRBD1 as D (5 bases). This CDR3 has 14 amino acids. The V gene lost 5 bases and the J gene lost 1 base, with 12 bases spanning the gap. Germline V lookup: CDR1 SGHRS, CDR2 YFSETQ. The CDR3 DNA reads as TGCGCCAGCAGTTTCATGGGGGATAACTATGGCTACACCTTC. It encodes CASSFMGDNYGYTF.

The chain has TRBV27 and TRBJ1-5, with TRBD1 as a possible D gene (5 bases). Germline V gene sequence: CDR1 MNHEY, CDR2 SMNVEV (reference sequence). Trimming took off 2 bases at V and 2 bases at J, with 7 bases between the two ends. The CDR3 is made up of 14 amino acids. The CDR3, as DNA: TGTGCCAGCAGTTTAGGGGGGGGCAATCAGCCCCAGCATTTT. The encoded protein is CASSLGGGNQPQHF.

This sequence joins TRBV4-2 and TRBJ2-1; D gene unclear. Trimming cost V 5 bases and J 8 bases, with 13 bases left between them. The CDR3 spans 13 residues. Germline loops: CDR1 LGHNA, CDR2 YNFKEQ. The CDR3 DNA reads TGTGCCAGCAGCGAGTCAGTTACCGATGAGCAGTTCTTC. Its translation: CASSESVTDEQFF.

The chain uses TRBV7-9 and TRBJ2-3; D might be TRBD1 (5 bases). This CDR3 region has 15 residues. Trimming shortened V by 4 bases and J by 0 bases, and 11 bases separated the two germline ends. Germline V lookup: CDR1 SEHNR, CDR2 FQNEAQ (reference sequence). The CDR3 nucleotides are TGTGCCAGCAGCTCCCAGGGAACTAGCACAGATACGCAGTATTTT. This encodes CASSSQGTSTDTQYF.

V and J are TRBV4-1 and TRBJ2-1; D perhaps matches TRBD1 (6 bases). V lost 0 bases and J lost 3, with 12 bases in between. This CDR3 comprises 16 residues. CDR1 and CDR2 (germline): MGHRA, YSYEKL. For the CDR3, the DNA is TGCGCCAGCAGCCAAGAGAGCCCGACAGGCTACAATGAGCAGTTCTTC. Amino acids: CASSQESPTGYNEQFF.

The rearrangement links TRBV5-1 to TRBJ1-4, with TRBD1 matching 9 bases. Germline V gene data show CDR1 as SGHRS and CDR2 as YFSETQ. The length of the CDR3 is 16 residues. V shed 4 bases, J shed 0 bases, and the junction held 4 bases outside the gene matches. In DNA form, the CDR3 reads TGCGCCAGCAGCCCGGGACAGGGCGCAACTAATGAAAAACTGTTTTTT. Its translation is CASSPGQGATNEKLFF.

The rearrangement joins TRBV4-2 to TRBJ2-2, with TRBD1 identical over 12 bases. The CDR3 spans 17 residues. Germline V gene lookup returns CDR1 LGHNA and CDR2 YNFKEQ. Germline trimming cut 0 bases from V and 6 bases from J; bases unmatched to any gene: 5. For the CDR3, the DNA is TGTGCCAGCAGCCAAGAGCGGGACAGGGGGCTGTCCGGGGAGCTGTTTTTT. Encoded protein: CASSQERDRGLSGELFF.

The rearrangement uses TRBV7-8 and TRBJ1-4, with D perhaps matching TRBD1 (6 bases). V was clipped by 1 base and J by 3 bases, with 9 bases between them. The CDR3 consists of 15 residues. The germline gives CDR1 SGHVS, CDR2 FQNEAQ. The CDR3 is CASSLGQASNEKLFF. As DNA, the CDR3 is TGTGCCAGCAGCTTAGGACAGGCGTCTAATGAAAAACTGTTTTTT.

The chain carries TRBV18 and TRBJ2-3; no clear D gene. The germline V gene encodes CDR1 KGHSH and CDR2 LQKENI. Trimming took 5 bases from V and 6 from J, leaving 12 bases between them. The CDR3 totals 13 residues. CDR3 bases: TGTGCCAGCTCATCCTCGGGTAGGGATACGCAGTATTTT. It is translated as CASSSSGRDTQYF.

This chain connects TRBV24-1 to TRBJ2-5; D possibly corresponds to TRBD1 (5 bases). V was pared by 2 bases and J by 5 bases, with 14 bases between. The CDR3 contains 15 residues. Germline V CDR1 and CDR2: KGHDR, SFDVKD. CDR3 sequence: CATSDSMAGWETQYF. The CDR3 DNA is TGTGCCACCAGTGATTCCATGGCAGGGTGGGAGACCCAGTACTTC.

The genes are TRBV10-3 and TRBJ2-7; 9 bases align to TRBD2. CDR1 and CDR2 from the germline V gene are ENHRY and SYGVKD. The CDR3 loop spans 15 amino acids. V lost 8 bases to trimming and J lost 6 bases; unmatched junction nucleotides: 14. The CDR3 reads CAIETRAGGGGEQYF. The DNA of the CDR3 is TGTGCCATCGAAACTCGAGCGGGGGGTGGCGGCGAGCAGTACTTC.

The chain employs TRBV7-3 and TRBJ2-7; tentatively, D is TRBD2 (5 bases). The CDR3 loop spans 12 amino acids. Deletions cut 5 bases from V and 7 bases from J, with 12 bases between. Germline CDR1 reads SGHTA; CDR2 reads FQGTGA. The CDR3 DNA reads TGTGCCAGCAGCCACCGGGATCAAGAGCAGTACTTC. It is translated as CASSHRDQEQYF.

The chain joins TRBV27 to TRBJ1-5, with D possibly matching TRBD1 (5 bases). The CDR3 length is 12 residues. The germline V gene has CDR1 MNHEY and CDR2 SMNVEV (reference sequence). Between the trimmed V and J ends, which lost 8 bases and 7 bases, there was a span of 12 bases. DNA for the CDR3: TGTGCCAGCTCTGGGGGGGGACAGCCCCAGCATTTT. Protein product: CASSGGGQPQHF.

J is TRBJ1-1 and V is TRBV6-5, with D possibly matching TRBD1 (5 bases). CDR1 MNHEY and CDR2 SVGAGI come from the germline V gene. Trimming took 6 bases from V and 6 from J, leaving 14 bases between them. The CDR3 is 13 residues long. The CDR3 here is CASSRNGAAEAFF. For the CDR3, the DNA is TGTGCCAGCAGCCGAAACGGGGCCGCTGAAGCTTTCTTT.

V is TRBV2 and J is TRBJ1-6; 8 bases agree with TRBD1. CDR1 is SNHLY and CDR2 is FYNNEI in the germline V gene. V lost 10 bases to trimming and J lost 7 bases; unmatched junction nucleotides: 6. This CDR3 is 13 amino acids long. The CDR3 protein is CAILRDRNSPLHF. The CDR3, as DNA: TGTGCCATACTCCGGGACAGGAATTCACCCCTCCACTTT.

V gene TRBV7-8 combines with J gene TRBJ2-1, with D tentatively TRBD2 (6 bases). Germline V lookup: CDR1 SGHVS, CDR2 FQNEAQ. The CDR3 sequence is 16 residues long. Trimming left V 2 bases short and J 1 base short, with 12 bases between. CDR3 protein: CASSLSERGSYNEQFF. DNA of the CDR3: TGTGCCAGCAGCTTATCGGAACGGGGGTCCTACAATGAGCAGTTCTTC.

The V gene is TRBV6-2 or TRBV6-3, the J gene TRBJ2-2; D is perhaps TRBD1 (6 bases). The CDR3 has 16 amino acids. CDR1 and CDR2 (germline): MNHEY, SVGEGT. V gave up 2 bases and J gave up 0 bases, with 10 bases separating them. This chain's CDR3 is CASSYQGIANTGELFF. The CDR3 DNA reads TGTGCCAGCAGTTACCAGGGGATCGCGAACACCGGGGAGCTGTTTTTT.

V and J are TRBV7-3 and TRBJ2-1; D possibly corresponds to TRBD2 (7 bases). The CDR3 loop spans 15 amino acids. Trimming cost V 5 bases and J 6 bases, with 17 bases left between them. CDR1 and CDR2 (germline): SGHTA, FQGTGA. The CDR3 nucleotides read TGTGCCAGCAGCCTTAGGTCGGGGGGCCTCAATGAGCAGTTCTTC. Translation: CASSLRSGGLNEQFF.

The CDR3 protein is CASSVARVSDTQYF. The CDR3 DNA reads as TGTGCCAGCAGCGTAGCGAGAGTGAGCGATACGCAGTATTTT. V and J are TRBV9 and TRBJ2-3; D uncertain. The V end lost 0 bases, the J end lost 6 bases, and 11 bases lay between the germline ends. The length of the CDR3 is 14 residues. In germline, CDR1 is SGDLS, CDR2 YYNGEE.

This clone was observed a single time. The V gene is TRBV9, the J gene TRBJ2-3, with a possible D match to TRBD1 (5 bases). Germline CDR1 SGDLS, CDR2 YYNGEE. The CDR3 is made up of 13 amino acids. V was cut by 0 bases and J by 5 bases, with 7 bases left in between. CDR3 DNA: TGTGCCAGCAGCGTAGAAGGGGTAGATACGCAGTATTTT. The encoded protein is CASSVEGVDTQYF. The whole variable domain, remainder taken from reference TRBV9 and TRBJ2-3, is DSGVTQTPKHLITATGQRVTLRCSPRSGDLSVYWYQQSLDQGLQFLIQYYNGEERAKGNILERFSAQQFPDLHSELNLSSLELGDSALYFCASSVEGVDTQYFGPGTRLTVL.

CDR3 protein: CASSQTTGAAGNIQYF. In nucleotides, the CDR3 is TGTGCCAGCAGCCAAACAACAGGGGCCGCGGGAAACATTCAGTACTTC. The chain has TRBV5-4 and TRBJ2-4; 7 positions match TRBD1. Germline V gene data show CDR1 as SGHNT and CDR2 as YYREEE (reference sequence). With 4 bases clipped from V and 6 bases from J, the junction kept 13 bases outside the gene matches. The CDR3 totals 16 residues.

V is TRBV2 and J is TRBJ2-3; 11 nucleotides match TRBD2. V lost 6 bases to trimming and J lost 0 bases; unmatched junction nucleotides: 5. Germline lookup yields CDR1 SNHLY and CDR2 FYNNEI. The CDR3 is made up of 16 amino acids. This chain's CDR3 is CASRRLAGTSTDTQYF. The CDR3 DNA is TGTGCCAGCAGGCGACTAGCGGGGACTAGCACAGATACGCAGTATTTT. Drawing the rest from reference TRBV2 and TRBJ2-3, the complete variable domain is EPEVTQTPSHQVTQMGQEVILRCVPISNHLYFYWYRQILGQKVEFLVSFYNNEISEKSEIFDDQFSVERPDGSNFTLKIRSTKLEDSAMYFCASRRLAGTSTDTQYFGPGTRLTVL.

This sequence joins TRBV10-3 and TRBJ1-6; tentatively, D is TRBD1 (5 bases). The length of the CDR3 is 15 residues. The V gene lost 2 bases and the J gene lost 5 bases, with 10 bases spanning the gap. Germline CDR1 ENHRY, CDR2 SYGVKD. The CDR3: CAISERGGDNSPLHF. In nucleotides, the CDR3 is TGTGCCATCAGTGAGAGGGGAGGAGATAATTCACCCCTCCACTTT.